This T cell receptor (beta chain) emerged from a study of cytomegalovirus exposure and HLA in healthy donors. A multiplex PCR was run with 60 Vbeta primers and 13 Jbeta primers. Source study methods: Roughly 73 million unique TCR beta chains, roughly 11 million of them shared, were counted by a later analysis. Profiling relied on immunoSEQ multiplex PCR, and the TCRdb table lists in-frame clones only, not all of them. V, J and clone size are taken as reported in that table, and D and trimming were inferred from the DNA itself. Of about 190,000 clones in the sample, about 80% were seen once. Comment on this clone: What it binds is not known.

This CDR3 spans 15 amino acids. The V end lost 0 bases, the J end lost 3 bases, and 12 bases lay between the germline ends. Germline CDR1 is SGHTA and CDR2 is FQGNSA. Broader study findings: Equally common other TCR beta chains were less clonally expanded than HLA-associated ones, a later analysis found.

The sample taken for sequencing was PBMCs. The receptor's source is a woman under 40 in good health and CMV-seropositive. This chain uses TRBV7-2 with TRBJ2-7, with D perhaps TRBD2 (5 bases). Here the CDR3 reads CASSLAVGRGYEQYF. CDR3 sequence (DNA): TGTGCCAGCAGCTTAGCGGTGGGCCGGGGCTACGAGCAGTACTTC.